This T cell receptor (beta chain) was retrieved from a study of identical twins (dated by TCRdb to the mid-2010s). Concerning the study at large: To test whether fetal clonotypes persist, the study used deep sequencing on TCR alpha and beta repertoires from monozygotic twins, unrelated adults of various ages, and cord blood. Replicate twin experiments were performed at different times using different library preparation protocols to rule out contamination.

Only healthy Caucasian donors were included. From V the trimming removes 7 bases and from J it removes 6 bases, while the gene matches leave 3 bases of the junction unaccounted for. The CDR3 measures 12 amino acids from cysteine to phenylalanine. Only CDR3 DNA remains: 36 bases, in frame from the first base. For CDR1 and CDR2, the germline V gene lists ENHRY and SYGVKD. The paper as a whole reports these results and caveats: Invariant T cells such as MAIT and iNKT could partly confound zero-insertion analyses, though diverse VJ usage argued against this for most clonotypes. Excess twin sharing in beta out-of-frame sequences was weaker because fewer shared sequences lowered the signal-to-noise ratio. Abundant cord blood beta clonotypes carried fewer insertions; young adult naive repertoires showed a weaker similar trend, while memory repertoires showed none. Out-of-frame TCR alpha sequences shared between twins showed an excess of low generation-probability sequences compared with coincidental sharing between unrelated individuals. Conclusions relied on cross-sectional statistical analysis, since the same donors could not be followed over many years. In monozygotic twins, out-of-frame TCR alpha sharing was systematically underestimated by recombination models, although the models agreed with sharing between unrelated individuals.

Libraries were prepared through 5' RACE. The sequencer was an Illumina HiSeq 2000. Template switching added a universal primer binding site, and the final cDNA carried a unique molecular identifier that allowed TCR cDNA molecules to be counted accurately. Specific primers in the conserved constant-segment region were used to synthesize first-strand cDNA for the TCR alpha and beta chains. Each cDNA library was double barcoded, with a SMART-Mk sample barcode plus Illumina barcodes, to control for contamination. TruSeq adapter sequences and Illumina sample barcodes were added in two successive PCR steps. The TCR alpha and beta cDNA libraries were sequenced on the Illumina HiSeq platform using custom primers. The paper's data handling went like this. Unique molecular identifiers were extracted from raw reads with MiGEC, and CDR3 positions were determined with MiXCR. For each individual, recombination models were inferred using an EM algorithm with the repgenHMM and IGoR tools. Shared clonotype analysis was performed with the tcR package in R, normalizing sharing by the product of cloneset sizes. Out-of-frame nonproductive sequences were analyzed to study raw recombination free of thymic and clonal selection effects. TCRdb handled the public reads itself, with Q25 trimming in fastp and clone calling in MiXCR, and kept productive beta chains. For every CDR3 protein sequence, its rows merge into one entry that carries the most common genes and DNA. For this entry, the V and J calls and clone size follow TCRdb and not the study's own pipeline. The sample table holds some 1,600,000 distinct CDR3 sequences, of which 25% to 35% were seen once. The top ten constitute roughly 0.3% of the sample.

This clonotype occurred many times. What antigen it recognizes has not been identified. Base quality data are lacking; no much larger clone is found one base away. This clonotype originated in a newborn girl in good health. This sequence uses TRBV10-3 and TRBJ2-3; TRBD1 fits 8 bases in the junction. The sequenced sample was cord blood. The DNA sequence is TGTGCCATCACTCGGACAGGGGATACGCAGTATTTT. The encoded protein is CAITRTGDTQYF.